The 6 T cell receptor beta chains below were found in one sample sequenced in a study of regulatory T cells in long-lasting Graves disease. Relying on iRepertoire HTBI primers and Arm-PCR of CDR3 regions, the team built TCR beta libraries. TCRdb re-called the multiplex PCR reads with MiXCR, one entry per CDR3 protein. The sample records hundreds of thousands of distinct CDR3 sequences, 16% being singletons. The time point is: newly diagnosed GD, antithyroid drugs for less than 3 months. PBMCs were the source of the RNA used for TCR sequencing. The data were also submitted as part of a second study, on T cells in Graves' hyperthyroidism and ophthalmopathy.

The sample was peripheral blood mononuclear cells (PBMCs), taken at new diagnosis, from a patient treated with antithyroid drugs. These receptor sequences come from a woman aged 35-60 years with Graves disease.

This clonotype has only a few counts. V is TRBV20-1 and J is TRBJ1-1; tentatively, D is TRBD1 (5 bases). The germline CDR1 and CDR2 sequences are DFQATT and SNEGSKA (reference sequence). CDR3 length equals 13 residues. Trimming shortened V by 1 base and J by 4 bases, and 10 bases separated the two germline ends. The CDR3 DNA reads TGCAGTGCTAGAGGCGGGGGATTCACTGAAGCTTTCTTT. Residues: CSARGGGFTEAFF.

This chain connects TRBV3-1 to TRBJ2-4; a possible D gene is TRBD1 (5 bases). The CDR3 runs 17 residues. Germline CDR1 LGHDT, CDR2 YNNKEL (reference sequence). V was cut by 0 bases and J by 5 bases, with 17 bases left in between. CDR3 amino acids: CASSQEYGWGQQNIQYF. The CDR3 DNA reads TGTGCCAGCAGCCAAGAGTATGGGTGGGGCCAACAAAACATTCAGTACTTC.

This clonotype was recorded at least ten times. V is TRBV11-3 and J is TRBJ2-5; D may match TRBD1 or TRBD2 (6 bases each). CDR1 is SGHNT, CDR2 YENEEA, per germline. The CDR3 is 15 residues long. Trimming took 2 bases from V and 7 from J, leaving 17 bases between them. The DNA of the CDR3 is TGTGCCAGCAGCTTACCCGGGGGCGGCCTCGGGACCCAGTACTTC. Translation gives CASSLPGGGLGTQYF.

At least ten counts were recorded for this clonotype. The chain couples TRBV30 to TRBJ2-3, with a weak D call TRBD1 (5 bases). The V and J ends lost 4 bases and 1 base respectively, with 12 bases between them. CDR3 length: 14 residues. The V gene's germline CDR1 is GTSNPN and CDR2 SVGIG (reference sequence). This CDR3 is CAWIVRGRTDTQYF. The DNA for the CDR3 is TGTGCCTGGATCGTTAGGGGCCGCACAGATACGCAGTATTTT.

This clonotype was seen only a few times. The chain couples TRBV11-2 to TRBJ2-7; 8 nucleotides line up with TRBD1. V lost 5 bases to trimming and J lost 4 bases; unmatched junction nucleotides: 4. The CDR3 has 13 residues. CDR1 is SGHAT and CDR2 is FQNNGV in the germline V gene. CDR3 sequence reads: CASSPGGEYEQYF. CDR3 in DNA: TGTGCCAGCAGCCCAGGGGGCGAGTACGAGCAGTACTTC.

This clonotype came up many times. The gene calls are TRBV5-5 and TRBJ1-4; D is uncertain. The CDR3 is 13 residues long. CDR1 is SGHKS, CDR2 YYEKEE, per germline (reference sequence). V lost 2 bases and J 3 bases, leaving 5 bases between the germline ends. CDR3 amino acids: CASSFGPNEKLFF. CDR3 nucleotide sequence: TGTGCCAGCAGCTTTGGACCTAATGAAAAACTGTTTTTT.